This T cell receptor (beta chain) was sequenced during a study of T cell responses to AZD1222 COVID-19 vaccine. Study-wide results and caveats: Repertoire collection took place solely once the T cell response had peaked. There were mostly white British donors and more females than males, and clonal diversity was possibly underestimated.

Only in-frame clones appear in the TCRdb table, and some are missing; sequencing was by immunoSEQ multiplex PCR. Seen here are some 97,000 clones, 85% to 90% observed once, and the top ten hold 15% to 20%. As concerns this clone: Its antigen is unidentified.

Germline V gene sequence: CDR1 SGHTA, CDR2 FQGNSA. The CDR3 totals 16 residues. Trimming at V came to 1 base and at J to 7 bases, leaving 7 bases not matched to a gene. This chain connects TRBV7-2 to TRBJ2-5; TRBD2 matches at 12 bases. This material consisted of peripheral blood, taken on day 0 of AZD1222 vaccination. The origin of this receptor is an adult in good health. DNA for the CDR3: TGTGCCAGCAGCTTAGAACTAGCGGGGGGTATGCGGACCCAGTACTTC. Translating gives CASSLELAGGMRTQYF. The complete variable domain, with remaining parts taken from reference TRBV7-2 and TRBJ2-5, reads GAGVSQSPSNKVTEKGKDVELRCDPISGHTALYWYRQSLGQGLEFLIYFQGNSAPDKSGLPSDRFSAERTGGSVSTLTIQRTQQEDSAVYLCASSLELAGGMRTQYFGPGTRLLVL.